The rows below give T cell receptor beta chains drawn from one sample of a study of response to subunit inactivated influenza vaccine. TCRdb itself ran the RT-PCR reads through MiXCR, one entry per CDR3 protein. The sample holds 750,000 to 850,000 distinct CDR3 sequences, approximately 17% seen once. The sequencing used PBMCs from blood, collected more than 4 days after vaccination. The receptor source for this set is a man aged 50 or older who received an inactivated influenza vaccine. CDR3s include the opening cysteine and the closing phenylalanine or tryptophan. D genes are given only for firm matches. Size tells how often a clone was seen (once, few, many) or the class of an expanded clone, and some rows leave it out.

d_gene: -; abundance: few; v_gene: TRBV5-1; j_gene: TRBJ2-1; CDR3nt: TGCGCCAGCAGCTCAGGTGGCGGGAAGCTAAGCTCCTACAATGAGCAGTTCTTC; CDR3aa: CASSSGGGKLSSYNEQFF
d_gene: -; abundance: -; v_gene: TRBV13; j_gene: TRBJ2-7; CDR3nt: TGTGCCAGCAGCAAGGGGACCGAAACCTACGAGCAGTACTTC; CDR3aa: CASSKGTETYEQYF
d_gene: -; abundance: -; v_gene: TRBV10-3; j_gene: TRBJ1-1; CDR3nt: TGTGCCATCAGTGAGTGGAGAAAGCCTGAAGCTTTCTTT; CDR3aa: CAISEWRKPEAFF
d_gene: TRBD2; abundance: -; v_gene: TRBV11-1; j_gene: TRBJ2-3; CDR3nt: TGTGCCAGCAGCTCTACTAGCGGGAACACAGATACGCAGTATTTT; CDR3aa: CASSSTSGNTDTQYF
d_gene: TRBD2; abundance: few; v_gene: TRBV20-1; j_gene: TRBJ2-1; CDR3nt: TGCAGTGCCAGTGTTAGCGGGAGGGTTGAGCAGTTCTTC; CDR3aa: CSASVSGRVEQFF
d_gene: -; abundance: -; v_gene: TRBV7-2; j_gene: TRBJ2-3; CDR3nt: TGTGCCAGCAGCCTCGCGGGGGCCGCCCTTGGTACGCAGTATTTT; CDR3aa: CASSLAGAALGTQYF
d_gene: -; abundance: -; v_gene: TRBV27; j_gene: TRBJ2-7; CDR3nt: TGTGCCAGCAGTCCGATCCGAGGAAAACATTACGAGCAGTACTTC; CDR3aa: CASSPIRGKHYEQYF
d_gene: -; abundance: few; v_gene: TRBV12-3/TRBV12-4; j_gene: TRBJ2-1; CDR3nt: TGTGCCAGCAGTTTAGACGGGGGAGTTAATGAGCAGTTCTTC; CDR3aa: CASSLDGGVNEQFF
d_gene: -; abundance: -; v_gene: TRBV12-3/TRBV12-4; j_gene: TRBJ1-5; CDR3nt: TGTGCCAGCAGTTTAGTTCGGGGAAGGGGCGACAATCAGCCCCAGCATTTT; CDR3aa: CASSLVRGRGDNQPQHF
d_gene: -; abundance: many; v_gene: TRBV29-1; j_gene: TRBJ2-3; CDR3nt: TGCAGCGTTTGGCGGGACACAGATACGCAGTATTTT; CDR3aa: CSVWRDTDTQYF
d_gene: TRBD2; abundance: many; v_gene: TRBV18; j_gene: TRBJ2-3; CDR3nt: TGTGCCAGCTCACCACTTGCGGGAGCAGATACGCAGTATTTT; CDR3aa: CASSPLAGADTQYF
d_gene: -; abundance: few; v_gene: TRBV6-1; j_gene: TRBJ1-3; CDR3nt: TGTGCCAGCAGTGAATCCGGAAACACCATATATTTT; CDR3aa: CASSESGNTIYF
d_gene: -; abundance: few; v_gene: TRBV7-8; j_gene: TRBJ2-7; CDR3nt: TGTGCCAGCAGCTATACTAGCTACAACGAGCAGTACTTC; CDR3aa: CASSYTSYNEQYF
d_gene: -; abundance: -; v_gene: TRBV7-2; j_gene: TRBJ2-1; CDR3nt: TGTGCCAGCAGTTCCAGCCCTCGATCCTACAATGAGCAGTTCTTC; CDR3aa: CASSSSPRSYNEQFF
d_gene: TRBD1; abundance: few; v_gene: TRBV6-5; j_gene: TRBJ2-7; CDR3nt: TGTGCCAGCAGTTACTCGATAGGACAGGACTCCTACGAGCAGTACTTC; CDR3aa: CASSYSIGQDSYEQYF
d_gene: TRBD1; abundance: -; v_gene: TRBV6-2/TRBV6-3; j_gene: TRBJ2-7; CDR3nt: TGTGCCAGCTTGAATACAGGGGCGTACGAGCAGTACTTC; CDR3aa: CASLNTGAYEQYF
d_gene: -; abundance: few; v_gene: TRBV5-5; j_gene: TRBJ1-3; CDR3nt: TGTGCCAGCAGCTTGGGCCCCCACCTAACTGGAAACACCATATATTTT; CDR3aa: CASSLGPHLTGNTIYF
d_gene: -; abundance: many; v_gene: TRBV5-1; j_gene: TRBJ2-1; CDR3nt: TGCGCCAGCAGCAAAGAACGCAATGAGCAGTTCTTC; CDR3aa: CASSKERNEQFF
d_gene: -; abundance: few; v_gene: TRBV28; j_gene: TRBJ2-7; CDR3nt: TGTGCCAGCAGGAGGACAGTCTTCCCCTACGAGCAGTACTTC; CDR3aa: CASRRTVFPYEQYF
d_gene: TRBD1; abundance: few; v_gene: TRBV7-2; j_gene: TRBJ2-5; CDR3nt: TGTGCCAGCAGCTTAGCGGGTGGCAGGGGGCGCGGGGAGACCCAGTACTTC; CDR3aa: CASSLAGGRGRGETQYF
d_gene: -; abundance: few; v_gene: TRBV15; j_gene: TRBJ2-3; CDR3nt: TGTGCCACCAGCAGAGTTGGGGGAGAGGGCGATACGCAGTATTTT; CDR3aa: CATSRVGGEGDTQYF
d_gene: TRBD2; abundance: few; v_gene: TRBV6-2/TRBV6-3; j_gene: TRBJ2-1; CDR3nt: TGTGCCAGCAGGCCCACGACTAGCGGGGGTTACAATGAGCAGTTCTTC; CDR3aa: CASRPTTSGGYNEQFF
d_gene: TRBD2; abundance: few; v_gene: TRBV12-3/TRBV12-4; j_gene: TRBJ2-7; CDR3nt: TGTGCCAGCAGTTGGGGGACTAGCGGGGCCTACGAGCAGTACTTC; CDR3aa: CASSWGTSGAYEQYF
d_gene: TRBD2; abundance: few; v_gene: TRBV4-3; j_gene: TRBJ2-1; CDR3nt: TGCGCCAGCAGCCAAGATTTACTAGCGGGGACATACAATGAGCAGTTCTTC; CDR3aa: CASSQDLLAGTYNEQFF
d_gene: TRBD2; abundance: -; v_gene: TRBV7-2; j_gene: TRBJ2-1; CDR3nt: TGTGCCAGCAGCTTAACGGGAGGGCAGTGGAATGAGCAGTTCTTC; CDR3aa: CASSLTGGQWNEQFF
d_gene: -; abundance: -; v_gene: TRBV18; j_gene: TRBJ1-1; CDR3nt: TGTGCCAGCTCACCAAACTTGGCATCGCGAGGGGGCACTGAAGCTTTCTTT; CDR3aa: CASSPNLASRGGTEAFF